The rows below give T cell receptor beta chains drawn from one sample of a study of cytomegalovirus exposure and HLA in healthy donors. Repertoires were generated with immunoSEQ multiplex PCR, while TCRdb's copy carries only in-frame clones and drops some. The table has some 150,000 clones, approximately 79% seen once. Sequencing was carried out using PBMCs. These receptors were obtained from a man aged 35-49 years in good health and CMV-seronegative. Each CDR3 is given with its conserved first and last residue. Fields, in order: V gene, J gene, CDR3 protein.

V gene: TRBV7-9; J gene: TRBJ2-5; CDR3 protein: CASSISGGAETQYF
V gene: TRBV29-1; J gene: TRBJ1-1; CDR3 protein: CSVGQGAEAFF
V gene: TRBV10-1; J gene: TRBJ2-2; CDR3 protein: CASSESGHRELFF
V gene: TRBV28; J gene: TRBJ2-3; CDR3 protein: CASSFRDRFILDTQYF
V gene: TRBV19; J gene: TRBJ2-1; CDR3 protein: CASRSGTGNLNEQFF
V gene: TRBV6-4; J gene: TRBJ1-1; CDR3 protein: CASSRQGGTEAFF
V gene: TRBV6-5; J gene: TRBJ1-3; CDR3 protein: CASSYRGAGGNTIYF
V gene: TRBV7-9; J gene: TRBJ2-3; CDR3 protein: CASSSGQGGWVAKYF
V gene: TRBV7-6; J gene: TRBJ1-5; CDR3 protein: CASSLGAREDQPQHF
V gene: TRBV10-2; J gene: TRBJ1-2; CDR3 protein: CASRDSAFLYGYTF
V gene: TRBV30; J gene: TRBJ2-3; CDR3 protein: CAWSSTSTDTQYF
V gene: TRBV7-9; J gene: TRBJ2-3; CDR3 protein: CASSHRVADTQYF
V gene: TRBV9; J gene: TRBJ1-2; CDR3 protein: CASSDESLRLDNGYTF
V gene: TRBV29-1; J gene: TRBJ1-1; CDR3 protein: CSVEGRLEAFF
V gene: TRBV28; J gene: TRBJ1-4; CDR3 protein: CASSSRGRLIFF
V gene: TRBV9; J gene: TRBJ2-1; CDR3 protein: CASSVGGTAAGGRPQFF
V gene: TRBV11-2; J gene: TRBJ2-3; CDR3 protein: CASRQGGTDTQYF
V gene: TRBV5-1; J gene: TRBJ2-5; CDR3 protein: CASSLGQNRKETQYF
V gene: TRBV7-9; J gene: TRBJ2-1; CDR3 protein: CASSVTGSYNEQFF
V gene: TRBV5-6; J gene: TRBJ2-7; CDR3 protein: CASSARGDNSYEQYF
V gene: TRBV9; J gene: TRBJ2-5; CDR3 protein: CASSGDLGTSDQETQYF
V gene: TRBV5-1; J gene: TRBJ2-3; CDR3 protein: CASTLTGASTDTQYF
V gene: TRBV27; J gene: TRBJ1-1; CDR3 protein: CASSLYGNTEAFF
V gene: TRBV5-1; J gene: TRBJ2-7; CDR3 protein: CASSGRQGSGDEQYF
V gene: TRBV5-6; J gene: TRBJ1-1; CDR3 protein: CASSLATGQNTEAFF
V gene: TRBV27; J gene: TRBJ2-7; CDR3 protein: CASSLNREQYF
V gene: TRBV7-9; J gene: TRBJ2-5; CDR3 protein: CASSRGLAQYF
V gene: TRBV5-1; J gene: TRBJ1-1; CDR3 protein: CASSLALGHTEAFF
V gene: TRBV19; J gene: TRBJ2-6; CDR3 protein: CASSMAGAGANVLTF
V gene: TRBV27; J gene: TRBJ2-7; CDR3 protein: CASTPGPSYEQYF
V gene: TRBV6-6; J gene: TRBJ1-5; CDR3 protein: CASSYYRTGGVQPQHF
V gene: TRBV4-1; J gene: TRBJ2-1; CDR3 protein: CASTALRGGGANNEQFF
V gene: TRBV10-3; J gene: TRBJ2-6; CDR3 protein: CAISGDSTGANVLTF
V gene: TRBV6-1; J gene: TRBJ2-2; CDR3 protein: CASRGDRITGELFF
V gene: TRBV5-4; J gene: TRBJ1-2; CDR3 protein: CASSLEGARVGYTF
V gene: TRBV4-3; J gene: TRBJ2-5; CDR3 protein: CASSQTVTETQYF
V gene: TRBV19; J gene: TRBJ2-5; CDR3 protein: CASSTGLAGGETQYF
V gene: TRBV7-3; J gene: TRBJ1-4; CDR3 protein: CASSSSGFITEKLFF
V gene: TRBV6-5; J gene: TRBJ2-3; CDR3 protein: CASSYSGVEDTQYF
V gene: TRBV6-6; J gene: TRBJ2-1; CDR3 protein: CASSYPGGKFF
V gene: TRBV5-1; J gene: TRBJ2-1; CDR3 protein: CASIPEQGSEQFF
V gene: TRBV6-5; J gene: TRBJ2-1; CDR3 protein: CASSYSSNEQFF
V gene: TRBV6-1; J gene: TRBJ2-7; CDR3 protein: CASSHEAASYEQYF
V gene: TRBV6-5; J gene: TRBJ1-1; CDR3 protein: CASIKQGRNTEAFF
V gene: TRBV9; J gene: TRBJ2-3; CDR3 protein: CASSEGLAGGLSLTQYF
V gene: TRBV6-8; J gene: TRBJ2-5; CDR3 protein: CASRTSGGWETQYF
V gene: TRBV7-9; J gene: TRBJ2-7; CDR3 protein: CASSWPPGTGDEQYF
V gene: TRBV5-1; J gene: TRBJ1-1; CDR3 protein: CASSLQQGMNTEAFF
V gene: TRBV19; J gene: TRBJ2-5; CDR3 protein: CASSPFGVAGVQETQYF
V gene: TRBV2; J gene: TRBJ2-1; CDR3 protein: CASSEPSFGVNEQFF
V gene: TRBV30; J gene: TRBJ2-1; CDR3 protein: CAWTAGGAGSYNEQFF
V gene: TRBV4-3; J gene: TRBJ1-2; CDR3 protein: CASSQDGGTGDGYTF
V gene: TRBV9; J gene: TRBJ2-5; CDR3 protein: CASSGGGHSQETQYF
V gene: TRBV6-1; J gene: TRBJ2-7; CDR3 protein: CASSQTGNSYEQYF
V gene: TRBV27; J gene: TRBJ2-2; CDR3 protein: CASSPSRGTGELFF
V gene: TRBV5-6; J gene: TRBJ1-1; CDR3 protein: CASSLRVTEAFF
V gene: TRBV7-8; J gene: TRBJ2-1; CDR3 protein: CASSLPTSGFGGGEQFF